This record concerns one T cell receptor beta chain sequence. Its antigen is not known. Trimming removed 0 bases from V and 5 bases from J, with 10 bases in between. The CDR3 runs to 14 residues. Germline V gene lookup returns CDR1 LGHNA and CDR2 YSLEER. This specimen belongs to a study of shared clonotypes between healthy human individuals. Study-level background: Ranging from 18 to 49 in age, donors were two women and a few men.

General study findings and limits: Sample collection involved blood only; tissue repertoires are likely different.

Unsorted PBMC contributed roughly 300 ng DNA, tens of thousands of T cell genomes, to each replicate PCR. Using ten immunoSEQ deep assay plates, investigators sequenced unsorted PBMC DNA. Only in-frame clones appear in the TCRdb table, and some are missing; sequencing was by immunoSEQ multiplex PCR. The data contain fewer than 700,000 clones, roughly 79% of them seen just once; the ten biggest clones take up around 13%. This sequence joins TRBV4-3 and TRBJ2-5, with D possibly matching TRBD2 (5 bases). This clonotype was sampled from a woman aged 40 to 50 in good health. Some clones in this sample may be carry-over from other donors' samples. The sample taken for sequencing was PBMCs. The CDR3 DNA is TGCGCCAGCAGCCAAGATGGGGTAGCGGAGACCCAGTACTTC. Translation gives CASSQDGVAETQYF.